The clone carrying this TCR beta chain was seen only a few times. The entry originates in a study of T cell changes during pregnancy in multiple sclerosis. CDR3 length: 16 amino acids. After removal of 5 bases from V and 0 bases from J, the junction contained 10 bases not matched to a gene. Germline V gives CDR1 SGHVS, CDR2 FQNEAQ. The table came from immunoSEQ multiplex PCR; TCRdb's copy has only in-frame clones and leaves some out. The top ten hold about 6.4% of the sample, which has tens of thousands of clones, 75% to 90% seen once. This specimen consisted of CD8+ T cells from peripheral blood mononuclear cells, obtained in the second trimester of pregnancy. The receptor's source is a female donor with multiple sclerosis, enrolled in a pregnancy study. The gene calls are TRBV7-8 and TRBJ2-7, with 7 bases identical to TRBD1. The CDR3 sequence is CASSDAGGKGSYEQYF. The CDR3 region has the DNA TGTGCCAGCAGCGATGCAGGGGGTAAGGGCTCCTACGAGCAGTACTTC.